This entry lists 18 T cell receptor beta chains sequenced from one sample in a study of T cells in localized non-small cell lung cancer. Data came from immunoSEQ multiplex PCR; TCRdb stores just in-frame clones and leaves some out. The sample holds roughly 39,000 clones, around nine tenths seen once. Sequences were derived from peripheral blood, sampled before any cancer treatment. Receptors were obtained from a man aged 18 to 49 with stage I lung adenocarcinoma.

About this clone itself: Other DNA sequences in this sample translate to the same CDR3. V and J are TRBV30 and TRBJ2-7; possible D gene TRBD1, 6 bases. V was pared by 3 bases and J by 3 bases, with 9 bases between. The CDR3 loop spans 12 amino acids. Germline CDR1 reads GTSNPN; CDR2 reads SVGIG (reference sequence). CDR3 in amino acids: CAWRRDNYEQYF. The DNA of the CDR3 is TGTGCCTGGAGACGGGACAACTACGAGCAGTACTTC.

The chain is built from TRBV5-8 and TRBJ2-7, with 7 bases fitting TRBD1. The J segment lost 2 bases and the V segment lost 0 bases, leaving 5 bases of the junction unmatched. The CDR3 totals 15 residues. Germline loops: CDR1 SGHTS, CDR2 YDEGEE. The CDR3 coding sequence is TGTGCCAGCAGCTTGGTCCAGGGGGATACCTACGAGCAGTACTTC. Its protein product is CASSLVQGDTYEQYF.

In DNA form, the CDR3 reads TGTGCCAGCAGCTTTAGACAGGGAAGCGGCACTGAAGCTTTCTTT. The encoded protein is CASSFRQGSGTEAFF. The V gene is TRBV5-5, the J gene TRBJ1-1; 7 nucleotides line up with TRBD1. Germline V lookup: CDR1 SGHKS, CDR2 YYEKEE (reference sequence). With 2 bases clipped from V and 4 bases from J, the junction kept 8 bases outside the gene matches. The length of the CDR3 is 15 residues.

The V call is TRBV2, the J call TRBJ1-5; 8 bases map to TRBD1. V lost 4 bases to trimming and J lost 6 bases; unmatched junction nucleotides: 8. The CDR3 has 15 amino acids. Germline V gene sequence: CDR1 SNHLY, CDR2 FYNNEI. CDR3: CASSVLQGGSQPQHF. As DNA, the CDR3 is TGTGCCAGCAGTGTCCTACAGGGGGGGAGTCAGCCCCAGCATTTT.

The V and J genes are TRBV11-2 and TRBJ2-1; TRBD2 might be the D (5 bases). CDR1 is SGHAT, CDR2 FQNNGV, per germline. The CDR3 length is 15 residues. Trimming shortened V by 5 bases and J by 1 base, and 12 bases separated the two germline ends. The CDR3 is CASSERDGSYNEQFF. The CDR3 nucleotides read TGTGCCAGCAGCGAGAGGGATGGGTCCTACAATGAGCAGTTCTTC.

The rearrangement joins TRBV7-2 to TRBJ2-1; D may correspond to TRBD1 or TRBD2 (5 bases each). Trimming removed 4 bases from V and 5 bases from J, with 18 bases in between. The germline CDR1 and CDR2 sequences are SGHTA and FQGNSA. The CDR3 totals 16 residues. CDR3 in amino acids: CASSSSGTELNNEQFF. The CDR3 nucleotides read TGTGCCAGCAGCTCCTCCGGGACGGAACTGAACAATGAGCAGTTCTTC.

This chain uses TRBV5-1 with TRBJ1-2; 7 nucleotides agree with TRBD1. V lost 0 bases and J lost 7; bases outside the gene matches: 3. The length of the CDR3 is 13 residues. Germline values: CDR1 SGHRS, CDR2 YFSETQ. CDR3 region: CASSLGTGTGYTF. In nucleotides, the CDR3 is TGCGCCAGCAGCTTGGGGACAGGTACTGGCTACACCTTC.

The rearrangement uses TRBV5-4 and TRBJ2-3; D unclear. The CDR3 is 13 residues long. The V and J ends lost 10 bases and 2 bases respectively, with 14 bases between them. Germline lookup yields CDR1 SGHNT and CDR2 YYREEE (reference sequence). CDR3 sequence (DNA): TGTGCCGCTGGGGTGGTCTCCACAGATACGCAGTATTTT. Protein sequence: CAAGVVSTDTQYF.

This clone was seen a single time. J is TRBJ2-7 and V is TRBV9; weak D call: TRBD1 (6 bases). CDR1 and CDR2 (germline): SGDLS, YYNGEE. V was cut by 4 bases and J by 1 base, with 15 bases left in between. The CDR3 is 15 residues long. The chain's CDR3 is CASSPSEQGSYEQYF. The CDR3 nucleotides read TGTGCCAGCAGCCCCAGCGAACAGGGTTCCTACGAGCAGTACTTC.

The V gene is TRBV19, the J gene TRBJ1-2; TRBD1 matches 8 bases. J lost 4 bases, V lost 6 bases, and 10 bases had no gene match. Germline CDR1 is LNHDA and CDR2 is SQIVND (reference sequence). CDR3 length equals 15 residues. The DNA of the CDR3 is TGTGCCAGTAGACCGGACAGGGCGGATGGCTATGGCTACACCTTC. It encodes CASRPDRADGYGYTF.

The CDR3 protein is CASSLPGTQGPAFF. DNA for the CDR3: TGTGCCAGCAGTTTACCCGGGACCCAGGGGCCAGCTTTCTTT. The chain couples TRBV28 to TRBJ1-1, with TRBD1 as a possible D gene (6 bases). This CDR3 is built from 14 residues. Germline V lookup: CDR1 MDHEN, CDR2 SYDVKM. V was clipped by 2 bases and J by 10 bases, with 17 bases between them.

Here the CDR3 DNA reads TGTGCCAGCAGTGGGGATAGGCCGGGGAACACTGAAGCTTTCTTT. As protein: CASSGDRPGNTEAFF. The V and J genes are TRBV28 and TRBJ1-1; D is unresolved. CDR3 length equals 15 residues. The V end lost 5 bases, the J end lost 1 base, and 14 bases lay between the germline ends. From germline, CDR1 is MDHEN and CDR2 SYDVKM.

A remark on this clone: This CDR3 is also generated by other DNA sequences in the sample. V is TRBV30 and J is TRBJ1-2, with D perhaps matching TRBD1 (6 bases). The CDR3 extends over 11 amino acids. Germline V CDR1 and CDR2: GTSNPN, SVGIG (reference sequence). With 0 bases removed from V and 7 bases from J, the gap between germline ends came to 6 bases. In DNA form, the CDR3 reads TGTGCCTGGAGTGTAGGGGGTGGCTACACCTTC. Protein: CAWSVGGGYTF.

This sequence joins TRBV21-1 and TRBJ1-1; the table assigns TRBD1, which was not confirmed against the DNA. TRBV21-1 is noted as a pseudogene. The CDR3 runs to 13 residues. The CDR3 nucleotides read TGTGCCAGCAGCAAAGTCATGAACACTGAAGCTTTCTTT. Encoded protein: CASSKVMNTEAFF.

The CDR3 DNA reads as TGTGCCAGCAGCCGTAAAACAGGGGGCACTGAAGCTTTCTTT. Protein product: CASSRKTGGTEAFF. The chain combines TRBV14 with TRBJ1-1; 8 nucleotides line up with TRBD1. Germline V gene lookup returns CDR1 SGHDN and CDR2 FVKESK. The CDR3 contains 14 residues. The V gene end was trimmed by 4 bases and the J gene end by 4 bases; junction bases not matched to a gene: 5.

The chain is built from TRBV4-1 and TRBJ1-2; 8 nucleotides align to TRBD1. This CDR3 is built from 14 residues. CDR1 is MGHRA, CDR2 YSYEKL, per germline. V shed 5 bases and J 4 bases; nucleotides not matched to a gene: 6. CDR3 protein: CASSVSGGAYGYTF. The DNA for the CDR3 is TGCGCCAGCAGCGTTTCAGGGGGCGCCTATGGCTACACCTTC.

The chain couples TRBV21-1 to TRBJ1-2; no DNA check was done on the table's D call, TRBD1. TRBV21-1 has pseudogene status. The CDR3 consists of 18 residues. This CDR3 reads CASSLSRDRGPRGFGYTF. CDR3 coding DNA: TGTGCCAGCAGCCTTAGCAGGGACAGGGGCCCGCGGGGATTTGGCTACACCTTC.

This chain uses TRBV19 with TRBJ1-4; a weak D match, TRBD1 (5 bases). The V gene's germline CDR1 is LNHDA and CDR2 SQIVND (reference sequence). Deletions cut 5 bases from V and 2 bases from J, with 15 bases between. The CDR3 has 16 residues. The CDR3 spells CASSRLGGMTNEKLFF. As DNA, the CDR3 is TGTGCCAGTAGTCGGCTCGGGGGAATGACTAATGAAAAACTGTTTTTT.